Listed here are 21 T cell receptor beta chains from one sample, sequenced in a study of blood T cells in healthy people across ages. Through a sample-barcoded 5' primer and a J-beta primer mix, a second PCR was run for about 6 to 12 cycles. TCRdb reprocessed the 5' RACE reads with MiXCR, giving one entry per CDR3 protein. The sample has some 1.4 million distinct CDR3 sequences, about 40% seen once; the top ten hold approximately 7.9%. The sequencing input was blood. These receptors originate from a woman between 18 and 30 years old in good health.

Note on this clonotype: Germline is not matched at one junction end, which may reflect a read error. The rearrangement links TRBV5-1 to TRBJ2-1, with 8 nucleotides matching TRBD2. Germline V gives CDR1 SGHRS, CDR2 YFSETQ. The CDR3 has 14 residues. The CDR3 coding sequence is TGCACCAGCAGTGGGTCGGGAGGGTACAATGAGCAGTTCTTC. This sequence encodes CTSSGSGGYNEQFF. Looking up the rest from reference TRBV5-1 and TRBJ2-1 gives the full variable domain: KAGVTQTPRYLIKTRGQQVTLSCSPISGHRSVSWYQQTPGQGLQFLFEYFSETQRNKGNFPGRFSGRQFSNSRSEMNVSTLELGDSALYLCTSSGSGGYNEQFFGPGTRLTVL.

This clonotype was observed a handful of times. This CDR3 is CASSRGQGGADTQYF. In DNA form, the CDR3 reads TGTGCCAGCAGTCGGGGACAGGGAGGCGCAGATACGCAGTATTTT. This chain connects TRBV6-6 to TRBJ2-3, with 9 bases identical to TRBD1. The ends lost 5 bases at V and 4 bases at J; junction bases unmatched: 7. This CDR3 spans 15 amino acids. The germline gives CDR1 MNHNY, CDR2 SVGAGI (reference sequence).

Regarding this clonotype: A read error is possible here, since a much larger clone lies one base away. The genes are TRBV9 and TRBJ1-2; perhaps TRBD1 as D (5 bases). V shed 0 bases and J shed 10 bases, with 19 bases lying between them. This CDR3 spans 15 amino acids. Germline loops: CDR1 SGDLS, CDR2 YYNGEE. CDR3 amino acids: CASSVVPGGGDDYTF. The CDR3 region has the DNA TGTGCCAGCAGCGTAGTACCCGGGGGAGGGGATGACTACACCTTC. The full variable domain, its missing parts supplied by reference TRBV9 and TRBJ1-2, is DSGVTQTPKHLITATGQRVTLRCSPRSGDLSVYWYQQSLDQGLQFLIQYYNGEERAKGNILERFSAQQFPDLHSELNLSSLELGDSALYFCASSVVPGGGDDYTFGSGTRLTVV.

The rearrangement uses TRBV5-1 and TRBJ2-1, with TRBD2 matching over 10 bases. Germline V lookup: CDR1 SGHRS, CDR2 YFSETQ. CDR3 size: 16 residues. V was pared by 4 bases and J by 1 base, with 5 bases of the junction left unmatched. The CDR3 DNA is TGCGCCAGCAGCGTGTCGACTAGCGGGTCCTACAATGAGCAGTTCTTC. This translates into CASSVSTSGSYNEQFF.

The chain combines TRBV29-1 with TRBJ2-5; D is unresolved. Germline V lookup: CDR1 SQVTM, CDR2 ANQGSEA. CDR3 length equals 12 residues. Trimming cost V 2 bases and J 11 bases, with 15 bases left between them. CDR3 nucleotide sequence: TGCAGCGTTGAATCGGTGGGTGGTGAGCAGTACTTC. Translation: CSVESVGGEQYF.

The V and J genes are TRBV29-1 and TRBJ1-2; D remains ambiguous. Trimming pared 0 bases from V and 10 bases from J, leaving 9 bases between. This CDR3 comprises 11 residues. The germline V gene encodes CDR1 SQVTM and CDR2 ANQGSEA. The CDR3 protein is CSVEDPSDYTF. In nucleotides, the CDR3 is TGCAGCGTTGAAGATCCAAGCGACTACACCTTC.

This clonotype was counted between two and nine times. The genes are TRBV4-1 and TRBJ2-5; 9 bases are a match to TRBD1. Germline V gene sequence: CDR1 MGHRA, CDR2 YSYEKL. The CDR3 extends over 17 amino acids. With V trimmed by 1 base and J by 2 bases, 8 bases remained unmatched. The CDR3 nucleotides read TGCGCCAGCAGCCAAGCACAGGGGGCTAGGATTCAAGAGACCCAGTACTTC. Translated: CASSQAQGARIQETQYF.

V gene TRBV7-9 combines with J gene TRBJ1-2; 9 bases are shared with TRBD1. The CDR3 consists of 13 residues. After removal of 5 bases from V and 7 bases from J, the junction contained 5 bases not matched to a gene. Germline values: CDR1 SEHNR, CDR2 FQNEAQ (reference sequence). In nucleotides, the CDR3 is TGTGCCAGCAGCAGACAGGGGGAGGGTGGCTACACCTTC. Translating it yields CASSRQGEGGYTF.

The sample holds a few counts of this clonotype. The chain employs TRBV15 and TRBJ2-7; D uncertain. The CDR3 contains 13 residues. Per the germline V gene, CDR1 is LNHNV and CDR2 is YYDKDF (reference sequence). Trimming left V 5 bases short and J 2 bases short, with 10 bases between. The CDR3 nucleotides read TGTGCCACCAGCCTTATCGCCCCCTACGAGCAGTACTTC. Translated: CATSLIAPYEQYF.

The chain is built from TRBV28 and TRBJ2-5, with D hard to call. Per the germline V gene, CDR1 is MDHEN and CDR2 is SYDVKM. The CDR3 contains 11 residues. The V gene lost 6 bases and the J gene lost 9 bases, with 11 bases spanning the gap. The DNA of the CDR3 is TGTGCCAGCAGCAACCCTAGGTCCCAGTACTTC. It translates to CASSNPRSQYF.

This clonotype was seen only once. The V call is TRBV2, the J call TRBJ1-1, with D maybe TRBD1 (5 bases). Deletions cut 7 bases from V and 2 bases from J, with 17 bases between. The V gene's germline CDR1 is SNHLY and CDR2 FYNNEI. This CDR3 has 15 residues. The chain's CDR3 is CASTGRGLRNTEAFF. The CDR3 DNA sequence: TGTGCCAGCACAGGAAGGGGACTGAGAAACACTGAAGCTTTCTTT. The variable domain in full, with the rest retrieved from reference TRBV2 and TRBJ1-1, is EPEVTQTPSHQVTQMGQEVILRCVPISNHLYFYWYRQILGQKVEFLVSFYNNEISEKSEIFDDQFSVERPDGSNFTLKIRSTKLEDSAMYFCASTGRGLRNTEAFFGQGTRLTVV.

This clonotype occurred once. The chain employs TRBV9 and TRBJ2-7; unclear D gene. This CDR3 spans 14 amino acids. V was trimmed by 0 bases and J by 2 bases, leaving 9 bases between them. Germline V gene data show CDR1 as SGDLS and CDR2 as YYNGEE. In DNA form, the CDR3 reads TGTGCCAGCAGCGTAGACGGCAGCCCCTACGAGCAGTACTTC. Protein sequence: CASSVDGSPYEQYF.

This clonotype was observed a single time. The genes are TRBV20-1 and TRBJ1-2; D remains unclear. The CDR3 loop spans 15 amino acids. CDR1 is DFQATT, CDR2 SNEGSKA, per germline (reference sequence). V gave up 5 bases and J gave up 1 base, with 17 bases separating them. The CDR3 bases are TGCAGTGCTCCAAAGGGCGGGGTAAATAACTATGGCTACACCTTC. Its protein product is CSAPKGGVNNYGYTF.

The CDR3 DNA is TGTGCCAGCAGTTCATCCGGGACAGGGCTCGACGAGCAGTACTTC. Its translation is CASSSSGTGLDEQYF. This chain joins TRBV6-6 and TRBJ2-7; 9 bases map to TRBD1. The germline gives CDR1 MNHNY, CDR2 SVGAGI (reference sequence). There are 15 residues in the CDR3. V was pared by 4 bases and J by 5 bases, with 9 bases of the junction left unmatched.

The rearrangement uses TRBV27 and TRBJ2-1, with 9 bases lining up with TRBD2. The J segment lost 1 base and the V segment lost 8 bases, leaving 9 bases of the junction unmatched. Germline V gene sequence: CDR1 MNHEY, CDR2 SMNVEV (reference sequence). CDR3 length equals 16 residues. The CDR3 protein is CASRGLLAGSYNEQFF. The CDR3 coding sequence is TGTGCCAGCCGGGGGCTTCTAGCGGGGTCCTACAATGAGCAGTTCTTC.

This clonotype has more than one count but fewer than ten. The CDR3 bases are TGTGCCAGCAGTTACTCGAAGTTCAGCGGGAATGAGCAGTACTTC. Its protein is CASSYSKFSGNEQYF. This chain connects TRBV6-5 to TRBJ2-4; 7 bases are a match to TRBD2. There are 15 residues in the CDR3. V gave up 0 bases and J gave up 13 bases; unmatched junction bases: 12. Looked up from germline, CDR1 is MNHEY and CDR2 is SVGAGI.

CDR3: CATSRSNPTHRETQYF. Written as DNA, the CDR3 is TGTGCCACCAGCAGATCCAATCCGACCCACCGAGAGACCCAGTACTTC. The chain is built from TRBV15 and TRBJ2-5, with D unresolved. The CDR3 covers 16 residues. V dropped 2 bases and J dropped 4 bases, with 17 bases sitting between them. Germline CDR1 reads LNHNV; CDR2 reads YYDKDF (reference sequence).

In DNA, the CDR3 is TGTGCCAGCAGCTTAGGCAGAACCATGAACACTGAAGCTTTCTTT. Its protein product is CASSLGRTMNTEAFF. The rearrangement links TRBV7-2 to TRBJ1-1; D uncertain. Germline-derived CDR1 and CDR2 are SGHTA and FQGNSA. Deletions cut 1 base from V and 0 bases from J, with 9 bases between. The CDR3 extends over 15 amino acids.

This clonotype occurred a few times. The CDR3 spells CATSGGFF. As DNA, the CDR3 is TGTGCTACTAGTGGGGGGTTCTTC. This chain uses TRBV28 with TRBJ2-1; TRBD1 or TRBD2 may be the D gene (5 bases each). Germline V CDR1 and CDR2: MDHEN, SYDVKM. The CDR3 contains 8 residues.

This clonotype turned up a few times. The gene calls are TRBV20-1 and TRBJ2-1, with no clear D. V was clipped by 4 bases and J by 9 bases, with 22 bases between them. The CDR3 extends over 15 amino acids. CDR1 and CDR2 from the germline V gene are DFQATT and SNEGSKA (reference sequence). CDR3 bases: TGCAGTGCTACTCCCGCGAACAGTCAAGCGTTTGAGCAGTTCTTC. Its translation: CSATPANSQAFEQFF.

CDR3 in amino acids: CSASTGRAGYTF. Here the CDR3 DNA reads TGCAGTGCTAGCACAGGGAGAGCTGGCTACACCTTC. This sequence joins TRBV20-1 and TRBJ1-2; D may be TRBD1 (6 bases). V lost 3 bases and J 7 bases, leaving 12 bases between the germline ends. CDR3 length equals 12 residues. The germline CDR1 and CDR2 sequences are DFQATT and SNEGSKA (reference sequence).